This T cell receptor beta chain came from a study of T-cell memory formation after mild COVID-19. About the research overall: TCR clusters showed largely donor specificity.

Overall study findings and caveats: Several responding clones turned up in pre-infection memory, indicating that cross-reactive memory may have taken part.

The germline gives CDR1 SGHTA, CDR2 FQGNSA. The V and J ends lost 3 bases and 3 bases respectively, with 9 bases between them. CDR3 length equals 15 residues. Barcoded TCR alpha and TCR beta cDNA libraries with UMIs came from 5'RACE using constant-segment primers. MiXCR was run by TCRdb on the 5' RACE reads, yielding one entry per CDR3 protein. The table includes roughly 400,000 distinct CDR3 sequences, 18% detected once. There are a few counts of this clonotype. Its specificity is not known. The sequencing input was PBMCs or a T cell subset sorted from them (not recorded which). This chain uses TRBV7-2 with TRBJ2-6; perhaps D is TRBD1 or TRBD2 (5 bases each). This sequence originates from a man younger than 35 who had mild COVID-19 (a few samples of this study predate the infection). Cell type and time point are not known. DNA for the CDR3: TGTGCCAGCAGCTTTCCGGGGCTTGGGGCCAACGTCCTGACTTTC. It specifies CASSFPGLGANVLTF.